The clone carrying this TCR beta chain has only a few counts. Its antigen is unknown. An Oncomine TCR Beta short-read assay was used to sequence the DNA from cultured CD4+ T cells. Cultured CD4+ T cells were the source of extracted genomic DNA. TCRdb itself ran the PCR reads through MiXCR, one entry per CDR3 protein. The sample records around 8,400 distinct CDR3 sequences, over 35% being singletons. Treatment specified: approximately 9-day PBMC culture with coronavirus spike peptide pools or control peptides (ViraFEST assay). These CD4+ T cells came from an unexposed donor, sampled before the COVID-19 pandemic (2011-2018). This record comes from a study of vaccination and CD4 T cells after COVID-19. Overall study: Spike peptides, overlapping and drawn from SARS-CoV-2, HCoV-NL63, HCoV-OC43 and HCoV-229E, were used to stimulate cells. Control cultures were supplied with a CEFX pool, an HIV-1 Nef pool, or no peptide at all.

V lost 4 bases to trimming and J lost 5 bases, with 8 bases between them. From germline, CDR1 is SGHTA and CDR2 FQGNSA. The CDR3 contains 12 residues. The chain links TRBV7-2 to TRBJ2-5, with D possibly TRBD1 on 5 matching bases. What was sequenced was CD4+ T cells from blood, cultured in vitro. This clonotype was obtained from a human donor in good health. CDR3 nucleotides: TGTGCCAGCAGCTCCCAGGGCGAGACCCAGTACTTC. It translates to CASSSQGETQYF.